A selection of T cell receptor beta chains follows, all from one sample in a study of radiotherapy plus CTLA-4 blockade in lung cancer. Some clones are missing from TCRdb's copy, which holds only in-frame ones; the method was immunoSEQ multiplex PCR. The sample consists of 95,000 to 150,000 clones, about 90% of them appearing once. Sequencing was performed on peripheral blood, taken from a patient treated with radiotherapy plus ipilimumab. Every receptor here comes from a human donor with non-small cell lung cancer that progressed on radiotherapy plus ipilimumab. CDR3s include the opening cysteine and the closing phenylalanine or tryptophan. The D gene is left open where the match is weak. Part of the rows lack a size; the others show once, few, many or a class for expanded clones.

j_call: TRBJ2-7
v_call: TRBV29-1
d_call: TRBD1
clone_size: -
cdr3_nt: TGCAGCGGGGGACAGGGAAGAAACGAGCAGTACTTC
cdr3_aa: CSGGQGRNEQYF

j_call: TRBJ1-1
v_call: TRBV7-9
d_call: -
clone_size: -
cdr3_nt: TGTGCCAGCAGCTTAATGGGGAACGGAGCTTTCTTT
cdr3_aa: CASSLMGNGAFF

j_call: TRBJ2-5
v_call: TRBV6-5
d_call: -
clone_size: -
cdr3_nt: TGTGCCAGTCAGAGCCGGTCAATCTTCGTGCAGTACTTC
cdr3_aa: CASQSRSIFVQYF

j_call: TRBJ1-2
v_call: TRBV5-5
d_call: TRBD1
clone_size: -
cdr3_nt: TGTGCCAGCAGCCCTGACAGGGACTATGGCTACACCTTC
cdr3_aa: CASSPDRDYGYTF

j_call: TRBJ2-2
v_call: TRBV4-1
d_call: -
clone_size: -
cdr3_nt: TGCGCCAGCAGCCAAGGGTTCGGAAACACCGGGGAGCTGTTTTTT
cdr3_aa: CASSQGFGNTGELFF

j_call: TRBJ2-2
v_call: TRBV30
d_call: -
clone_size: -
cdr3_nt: TGTGCCTGGAGAACAGCCGACCGAAAGACCGGGGAGCTGTTTTTT
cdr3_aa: CAWRTADRKTGELFF

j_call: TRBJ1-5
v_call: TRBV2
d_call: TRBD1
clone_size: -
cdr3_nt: TGTGCCAGCAGTGATCGCGCCGGGACAGGGCGTTTGAGCAATCAGCCCCAGCATTTT
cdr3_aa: CASSDRAGTGRLSNQPQHF

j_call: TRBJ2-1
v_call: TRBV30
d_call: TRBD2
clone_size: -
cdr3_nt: TGTGCCTGGAGTAAAGGGACTAGCGGGAGGGCGGGCGAGCAGTTCTTC
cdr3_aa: CAWSKGTSGRAGEQFF

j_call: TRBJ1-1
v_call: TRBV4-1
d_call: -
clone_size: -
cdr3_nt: TGCGCCAGCAGCCAAGATCAGCGGGGCCTGATGGCTTTCTTT
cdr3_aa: CASSQDQRGLMAFF

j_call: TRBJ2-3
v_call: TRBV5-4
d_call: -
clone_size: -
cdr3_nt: TGTGCCAGCAGCCTTCCTAGGAAAGATACGCAGTATTTT
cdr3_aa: CASSLPRKDTQYF

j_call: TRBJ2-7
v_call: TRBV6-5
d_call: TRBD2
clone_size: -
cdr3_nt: TGTGCCAGCACCCGCCAGAGCGGGGACCCCTACGAGCAGTACTTC
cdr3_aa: CASTRQSGDPYEQYF

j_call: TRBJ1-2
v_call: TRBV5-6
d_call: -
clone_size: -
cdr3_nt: TGTGCCAGCAACAAGATAGACGGTCTCTATGGCTACACCTTC
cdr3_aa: CASNKIDGLYGYTF

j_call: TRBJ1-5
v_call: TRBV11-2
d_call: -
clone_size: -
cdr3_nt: TGTGCCAGCAGCTTAGGACTAAATCAGCCCCAGCATTTT
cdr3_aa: CASSLGLNQPQHF

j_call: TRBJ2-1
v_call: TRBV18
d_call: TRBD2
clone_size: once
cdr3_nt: TGTGCCAGCTCACCCCCGGGACTAGCGGGAGGGCCTACAAATGAGCAGTTCTTC
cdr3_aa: CASSPPGLAGGPTNEQFF

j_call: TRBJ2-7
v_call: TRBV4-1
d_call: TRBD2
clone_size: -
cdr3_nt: TGCGCCAGCAGCCGCCCGACTAGCGGGGCCGGGTACTCCTACGAGCAGTACTTC
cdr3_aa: CASSRPTSGAGYSYEQYF

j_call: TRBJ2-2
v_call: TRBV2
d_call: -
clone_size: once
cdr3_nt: TGTGCCAGCACCCGGGCCGGGGAGCTGTTTTTT
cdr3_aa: CASTRAGELFF

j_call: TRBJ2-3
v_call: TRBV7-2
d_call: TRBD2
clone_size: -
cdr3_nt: TGTGCCAGCAACCTAGCGGGAGTCACAGATACGCAGTATTTT
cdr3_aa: CASNLAGVTDTQYF

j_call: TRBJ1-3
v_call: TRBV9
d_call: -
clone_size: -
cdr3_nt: TGTGCCAGCAGCCAAGGGTTCCCTAAGGACACCATATATTTT
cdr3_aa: CASSQGFPKDTIYF

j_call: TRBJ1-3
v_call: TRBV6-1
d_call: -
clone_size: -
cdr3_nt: TGTGCCAGCAATCCCACGCTTGGGAACACCATATATTTT
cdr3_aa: CASNPTLGNTIYF

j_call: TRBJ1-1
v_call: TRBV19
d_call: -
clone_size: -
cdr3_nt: TGTGCCAGTAGTATCAACAGGGATCTGAGCACTGAAGCTTTCTTT
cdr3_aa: CASSINRDLSTEAFF

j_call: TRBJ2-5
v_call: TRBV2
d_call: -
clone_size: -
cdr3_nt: TGTGCCAGCAATCGGGACCAAGAGACCCAGTACTTC
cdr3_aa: CASNRDQETQYF

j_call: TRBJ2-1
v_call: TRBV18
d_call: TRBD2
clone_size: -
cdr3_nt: TGTGCCAGCTCACCACATGGACTAGAAATAACCATAACCTATCCACCAAGTGAGCAGTTCTTC
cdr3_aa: CASSPHGLEITITYPPSEQFF

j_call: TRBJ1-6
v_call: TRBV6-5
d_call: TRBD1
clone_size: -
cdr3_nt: TGTGCCAGCAGTCTGACAGGGGAAAGTTCACCCCTCCACTTT
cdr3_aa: CASSLTGESSPLHF

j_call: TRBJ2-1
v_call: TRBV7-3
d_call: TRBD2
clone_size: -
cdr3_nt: TGTGCCAGCAGCTTACTCACTAGCGCTTACAATGAGCAGTTCTTC
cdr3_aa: CASSLLTSAYNEQFF

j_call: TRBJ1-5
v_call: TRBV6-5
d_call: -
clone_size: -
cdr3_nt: TGTGCCAGCAGTTGGGCCGGGGGGCAGCCCCAGCATTTT
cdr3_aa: CASSWAGGQPQHF

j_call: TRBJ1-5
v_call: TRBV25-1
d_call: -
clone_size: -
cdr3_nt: TGTGCCAGCAGTGAAGCCGGGGACCAGCCCCAGCATTTT
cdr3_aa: CASSEAGDQPQHF

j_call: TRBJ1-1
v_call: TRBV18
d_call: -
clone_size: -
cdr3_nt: TGTGCCAGCTCACCACTACAGGGTGGTGCTGAAGCTTTCTTT
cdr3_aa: CASSPLQGGAEAFF

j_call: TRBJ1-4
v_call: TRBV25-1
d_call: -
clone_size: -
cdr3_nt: TGTGCCAGCAGGCCACAGGGCGCCGGTAATGAAAAACTGTTTTTT
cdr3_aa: CASRPQGAGNEKLFF

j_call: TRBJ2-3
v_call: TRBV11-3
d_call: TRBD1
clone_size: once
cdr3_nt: TGTGCCAGCAGCTTAACAGGGGGCGCATCCACGCAGTATTTT
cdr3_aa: CASSLTGGASTQYF